A selection of T cell receptor beta chains follows, all from one sample in a study of radiotherapy plus CTLA-4 blockade in lung cancer. The method was immunoSEQ multiplex PCR; TCRdb's version includes in-frame clones alone and lacks a portion of them. The sample has 75,000 to 100,000 clones, 82% seen once. This material consisted of peripheral blood, taken from a patient treated with radiotherapy plus ipilimumab. These receptors originate from a human donor with non-small cell lung cancer who had a partial response to radiotherapy plus ipilimumab. Each CDR3 is given with its conserved first and last residue. Each record gives: V gene, clone size, J gene, D gene, CDR3 DNA, CDR3 protein. The D gene is left open where the match is weak. The size of a clone is reported for some rows only, either as once, few or many, or as a class for expanded clones.

TRBV5-1	.	TRBJ2-1	TRBD1	TGCGCCAGCAGCTCCGACAGGGGGTACAATGAGCAGTTCTTC	CASSSDRGYNEQFF
TRBV27	.	TRBJ1-1	.	TGTGCCAGCAGTTTATCAACGGGAAGCACTGAAGCTTTCTTT	CASSLSTGSTEAFF
TRBV28	.	TRBJ2-3	.	TGTGCCACCGGTGGTAGGGAGGGCACAGATACGCAGTATTTT	CATGGREGTDTQYF
TRBV5-4	.	TRBJ1-4	.	TGTGCCAGCAGGCCGGGGGGGACTAATGAAAAACTGTTTTTT	CASRPGGTNEKLFF
TRBV6-5	.	TRBJ2-7	TRBD2	TGTGCCAGCAGTTACTCAGCGGGGTTTCTAGCGGGAGGCGAGTACTTC	CASSYSAGFLAGGEYF
TRBV21-1	.	TRBJ1-5	.	TGTGCCAGCAGCACGTATCCGCGGGTGGGGGCTATTCAGCCCCAGCATTTT	CASSTYPRVGAIQPQHF
TRBV18	.	TRBJ2-3	TRBD1	TGTGCCAGCTCACGGGACAGGGGCACAGATACGCAGTATTTT	CASSRDRGTDTQYF
TRBV9	once	TRBJ2-1	TRBD2	TGTGCCAGCAGCCGAGCGGGAGGGCCGGTGGATGAGCAGTTCTTC	CASSRAGGPVDEQFF
TRBV6-5	once	TRBJ2-5	.	TGTGCCAGCAGTCACGGACTACGGGAGACCCAGTACTTC	CASSHGLRETQYF
TRBV18	.	TRBJ2-7	.	TGTGCCAGCTCACGGGGTCGGGGCTACGAGCAGTACTTC	CASSRGRGYEQYF
TRBV7-8	.	TRBJ2-1	TRBD2	TGTGCCAGCAGCCTGACTAGCGGGTACTCCTCGGGTGAGCAGTTCTTC	CASSLTSGYSSGEQFF
TRBV28	once	TRBJ2-7	.	TGTGCCAGCAGTATTTATCGGGACACCCCCTACGAGCAGTACTTC	CASSIYRDTPYEQYF
TRBV29-1	few	TRBJ2-1	.	TGCAGCGTTGATCGGGGTTACTACAATGAGCAGTTCTTC	CSVDRGYYNEQFF
TRBV2	.	TRBJ2-1	TRBD1	TGTGCCAGCAGGAGGGACAGGAACAATGAGCAGTTCTTC	CASRRDRNNEQFF
TRBV19	.	TRBJ2-4	.	TGTGCCAGTAGTGTACGACAGGACCAAATCGGGTTTGCCAAAAACATTCAGTACTTC	CASSVRQDQIGFAKNIQYF
TRBV30	.	TRBJ2-4	TRBD2	TGTGCCTGGAGTAGCGGGGGAGCCAAAAACATTCAGTACTTC	CAWSSGGAKNIQYF
TRBV19	.	TRBJ2-4	TRBD2	TGTGCCAGTGTAGGCGGGAGGAGCATTCAGTACTTC	CASVGGRSIQYF
TRBV10-3	.	TRBJ2-7	TRBD1	TGTGCCATCAGTGATTCCGGGACAGGGTCCTACGAGCAGTACTTC	CAISDSGTGSYEQYF
TRBV27	.	TRBJ2-2	TRBD1	TGTGCCAGCAGTTTATTCAACAGGGGCCGCCGTGTAGAGGAGCTGTTTTTT	CASSLFNRGRRVEELFF
TRBV7-9	once	TRBJ1-1	.	TGTGCCAGCAGCACGCAGGCGAACACTGAAGCTTTCTTT	CASSTQANTEAFF
TRBV5-1	.	TRBJ2-2	TRBD1	TGCGCCAGCAGTTCCGGGACAGGCGGGTTGGGCACCGGGGAGCTGTTTTTT	CASSSGTGGLGTGELFF
TRBV6-1	.	TRBJ2-3	TRBD1	TGTGCCAGCAGTGGGCAGGGGGCGACGGCAGATACGCAGTATTTT	CASSGQGATADTQYF
TRBV29-1	once	TRBJ2-7	.	TGCAGCGTTGGGGGGCTCTCCTACGAGCAGTACTTC	CSVGGLSYEQYF
TRBV7-2	once	TRBJ2-7	.	TGTGCCAGCAGCTTAGGTTCGGGGAGCGAGCAGTACTTC	CASSLGSGSEQYF
TRBV29-1	.	TRBJ2-3	TRBD1	TGCAGCGCCAAAACCGGGACAGGGGGCCCAGATACGCAGTATTTT	CSAKTGTGGPDTQYF
TRBV7-9	.	TRBJ1-3	TRBD1	TGTGCCAGCAGCTTGACAGGGGCCGGAAACACCATATATTTT	CASSLTGAGNTIYF
TRBV18	.	TRBJ1-1	.	TGTGCCAGCTCACCAGGGCAGGGAGGCACTGAAGCTTTCTTT	CASSPGQGGTEAFF
TRBV28	once	TRBJ1-2	TRBD1	TGTGCCAGCAGTCCGACAGGGGGCCGGTATGGCTACACCTTC	CASSPTGGRYGYTF
TRBV19	.	TRBJ2-5	TRBD1	TGTGCCAGTAGTGGGAGACAGGGGGTCGAGACCCAGTACTTC	CASSGRQGVETQYF
TRBV5-1	.	TRBJ2-7	.	TGCGCCAGCAGCTTGAATGCCGGGACCTACGAGCAGTACTTC	CASSLNAGTYEQYF
TRBV11-1	.	TRBJ2-7	.	TGTGCCAGCAGCTTAGAGCTTCGATCCTACGAGCAGTACTTC	CASSLELRSYEQYF
TRBV4-1	.	TRBJ2-4	TRBD2	TGCGCCAGCAGCCAGGATGGGATAGCGGGAGGGGGGGTAGCCAAAAACATTCAGTACTTC	CASSQDGIAGGGVAKNIQYF
TRBV6-6	.	TRBJ2-7	.	TGTGCCAGCACGTGGCGGCTGAACGGCGAGCAGTACTTC	CASTWRLNGEQYF
TRBV2	.	TRBJ2-5	TRBD2	TGTGCCAGCACCCCTCTCGGGGGGAGGGAGACCCAGTACTTC	CASTPLGGRETQYF
TRBV12-5	.	TRBJ2-5	.	TGTGCTAGTGGTTGGGGCCAGGGGGGAGGAGAGACCCAGTACTTC	CASGWGQGGGETQYF
TRBV18	.	TRBJ1-1	TRBD1	TGTGCCAGCTCACCCCTTGGACAGGCCGGGAACACTGAAGCTTTCTTT	CASSPLGQAGNTEAFF
TRBV28	.	TRBJ2-3	.	TGTGCCAGCAGCCTCACAGATACGCAGTATTTT	CASSLTDTQYF
TRBV2	few	TRBJ2-5	.	TGTGCCAGCAGCCCTACCCGGGCGGGATTGCTGGAGACCCAGTACTTC	CASSPTRAGLLETQYF
TRBV28	.	TRBJ1-4	.	TGTGCCAGCAGTTTCTCTCGGACAGCAAACAATGAAAAACTGTTTTTT	CASSFSRTANNEKLFF
TRBV5-6	few	TRBJ1-3	.	TGTGCCAGCAGTCCTGCTGGCTCTAGCTCTGGAAACACCATATATTTT	CASSPAGSSSGNTIYF
TRBV7-9	.	TRBJ2-6	TRBD1	TGTGCCAGCAGCCTGTCGACAGGGGGCATTTCTGGGGCCAACGTCCTGACTTTC	CASSLSTGGISGANVLTF
TRBV30	once	TRBJ1-1	.	TGTGCCTGGAGTTTTCAACCAGGGACTGAAGCTTTCTTT	CAWSFQPGTEAFF
TRBV7-2	.	TRBJ2-5	TRBD2	TGTGCCAGCAGCTGGCGGCGAGCGGGAGTAGGGGAGACCCAGTACTTC	CASSWRRAGVGETQYF
TRBV27	.	TRBJ1-4	TRBD1	TGTGCCAGCAGTATGGGACAGGCTAATGAAAAACTGTTTTTT	CASSMGQANEKLFF
TRBV9	.	TRBJ2-1	TRBD2	TGTGCCAGCAGCGTTACTAGCGGGAGCTACAATGAGCAGTTCTTC	CASSVTSGSYNEQFF
TRBV28	.	TRBJ2-2	.	TGTGCCAGCAGTATAGCGGCGAGGAACACCGGGGAGCTGTTTTTT	CASSIAARNTGELFF
TRBV7-7	.	TRBJ1-1	.	TGTGCCAGCAGCTCAGGGATAGGTACTGAAGCTTTCTTT	CASSSGIGTEAFF
TRBV6-6	.	TRBJ2-3	.	TGTGCCAGCAGTTACTGGGCAGGGGAAGATACGCAGTATTTT	CASSYWAGEDTQYF
TRBV7-9	.	TRBJ2-1	.	TGTGCCAGCAGCTCAGGGGGGACCCTGGGCAATGAGCAGTTCTTC	CASSSGGTLGNEQFF
TRBV10-1	.	TRBJ1-1	TRBD1	TGCGCCAGCAGTTCCGGGACAGTGGGTACTGAAGCTTTCTTT	CASSSGTVGTEAFF